This entry lists 21 T cell receptor beta chains sequenced from one sample in a study of blood T cell repertoires in COVID-19. Sequencing used immunoSEQ multiplex PCR; TCRdb keeps in-frame clones, though not all of them. The sample records some 320,000 clones, about 88% being singletons. Sequenced sample: PBMCs or T cells enriched from blood (not recorded which). The origin of the receptors is a man aged 55 to 69 who had recovered from COVID-19.

The V gene is TRBV6-5, the J gene TRBJ1-1; 9 nucleotides agree with TRBD1. The CDR3 is made up of 15 amino acids. V dropped 11 bases and J dropped 4; count of bases not matched to a gene: 14. Germline V gene data show CDR1 as MNHEY and CDR2 as SVGAGI. As DNA, the CDR3 is TGTGCCGGAAAGAACCTACAGGGGGCGGCCACTGAAGCTTTCTTT. As protein: CAGKNLQGAATEAFF.

The CDR3 DNA sequence: TGTGCCAGCAGGATCTCGGGATTCACGGGCCCCTACGAGCAGTACTTC. Its protein product is CASRISGFTGPYEQYF. The chain joins TRBV27 to TRBJ2-7; a weak D match, TRBD2 (5 bases). CDR1 MNHEY and CDR2 SMNVEV come from the germline V gene (reference sequence). This CDR3 is built from 16 residues. Trimming took 6 bases from V and 2 from J, leaving 20 bases between them.

The chain uses TRBV5-1 and TRBJ1-4; 7 bases line up with TRBD1. The V and J ends lost 4 bases and 0 bases, in that order; junction bases with no gene match: 3. Per the germline V gene, CDR1 is SGHRS and CDR2 is YFSETQ. There are 15 residues in the CDR3. CDR3 in DNA: TGCGCCAGCAGCCGAGACAGGGCAACTAATGAAAAACTGTTTTTT. Protein: CASSRDRATNEKLFF.

V is TRBV2 and J is TRBJ1-6, with D tentatively TRBD1 (6 bases). Germline CDR1 SNHLY, CDR2 FYNNEI. The CDR3 contains 13 residues. Deletions cut 5 bases from V and 10 bases from J, with 12 bases between. As DNA, the CDR3 is TGTGCCAGCAGTACCCTACAGGGATCACCCCTCCACTTT. It translates to CASSTLQGSPLHF.

V usage is TRBV7-2 and J usage is TRBJ1-2; weak D call: TRBD1 (5 bases). The germline V and J ends were trimmed by 4 bases and 0 bases, with 15 bases remaining between them. Germline V gives CDR1 SGHTA, CDR2 FQGNSA. This CDR3 is built from 16 residues. The CDR3 here is CASSSKPGVANYGYTF. The DNA of the CDR3 is TGTGCCAGCAGCTCTAAACCGGGGGTGGCTAACTATGGCTACACCTTC.

The J gene is TRBJ2-7, the V gene TRBV4-3; a possible D gene is TRBD1 (5 bases). This CDR3 region has 15 residues. The ends were cut back, 4 bases at V and 3 bases at J, with 16 bases in the middle. Germline V gives CDR1 LGHNA, CDR2 YSLEER. The CDR3 loop reads CASSPAIGAHYEQYF. DNA for the CDR3: TGCGCCAGCAGCCCCGCGATAGGGGCGCACTACGAGCAGTACTTC.

The chain carries TRBV7-8 and TRBJ1-3; D unresolved. Trimming removed 1 base from V and 0 bases from J, with 10 bases in between. The CDR3 is 16 amino acids. Germline loops: CDR1 SGHVS, CDR2 FQNEAQ. The CDR3 DNA reads as TGTGCCAGCAGCTTAGGACAACGCCGCTCTGGAAACACCATATATTTT. Its protein product is CASSLGQRRSGNTIYF.

The V call is TRBV10-1, the J call TRBJ2-1; D is unresolved. CDR3 size: 13 residues. V was trimmed by 1 base and J by 5 bases, leaving 6 bases between them. Germline CDR1 and CDR2: WNHNN and SYGVQD (reference sequence). The CDR3 nucleotides are TGCGCCAGCAGTGAGTATAGAAACAATGAGCAGTTCTTC. It specifies CASSEYRNNEQFF.

The chain uses TRBV7-6 and TRBJ1-1, with TRBD1 identical over 9 bases. The J segment lost 3 bases and the V segment lost 5 bases, leaving 7 bases of the junction unmatched. This CDR3 is 15 amino acids long. Germline CDR1 and CDR2: SGHVS and FNYEAQ. CDR3 sequence (DNA): TGTGCCAGCAGCCCCGGTGGGGACAGGGACACTGAAGCTTTCTTT. As protein: CASSPGGDRDTEAFF.

This clone was detected a few times. The chain has TRBV4-3 and TRBJ1-4; unclear D gene. The V gene lost 0 bases and the J gene lost 4 bases, with 6 bases spanning the gap. The CDR3 runs 14 residues. Germline V gene data show CDR1 as LGHNA and CDR2 as YSLEER. Written as DNA, the CDR3 is TGCGCCAGCAGCCAAGATCAATTTAATGAAAAACTGTTTTTT. Translation: CASSQDQFNEKLFF.

V and J are TRBV27 and TRBJ2-3; a weak D match, TRBD2 (6 bases). This CDR3 is built from 15 residues. V lost 8 bases and J 2 bases, leaving 17 bases between the germline ends. Germline CDR1 reads MNHEY; CDR2 reads SMNVEV (reference sequence). CDR3 bases: TGTGCCAGCGCCGTTCGGGCGGGGTACACAGATACGCAGTATTTT. Protein product: CASAVRAGYTDTQYF.

The chain links TRBV7-3 to TRBJ2-2; 7 positions agree with TRBD1. This CDR3 region has 17 residues. Germline V gene data show CDR1 as SGHTA and CDR2 as FQGTGA. V shed 0 bases, J shed 3 bases, and the junction held 7 bases outside the gene matches. Written as DNA, the CDR3 is TGTGCCAGCAGCTTAACTGCTGACAGGGCGGACACCGGGGAGCTGTTTTTT. This gives the protein CASSLTADRADTGELFF.

The V and J genes are TRBV15 and TRBJ1-3; D unclear. The V gene lost 1 base and the J gene lost 0 bases, with 4 bases spanning the gap. From germline, CDR1 is LNHNV and CDR2 YYDKDF (reference sequence). This CDR3 is built from 14 residues. CDR3 amino acids: CATSRGASGNTIYF. DNA for the CDR3: TGTGCCACCAGCAGAGGGGCCTCTGGAAACACCATATATTTT.

This chain joins TRBV27 and TRBJ2-7; 8 bases fit TRBD1. The J segment lost 5 bases and the V segment lost 3 bases, leaving 3 bases of the junction unmatched. Germline loops: CDR1 MNHEY, CDR2 SMNVEV (reference sequence). The CDR3 spans 13 residues. CDR3 nucleotide sequence: TGTGCCAGCAGTTTGGCAGGGGGCGACGAGCAGTACTTC. As protein: CASSLAGGDEQYF.

The chain carries TRBV27 and TRBJ1-1; D gene unclear. The CDR3 spans 13 residues. V gave up 8 bases and J gave up 1 base, with 11 bases separating them. From germline, CDR1 is MNHEY and CDR2 SMNVEV (reference sequence). CDR3 in amino acids: CASVGVGNTEAFF. The DNA for the CDR3 is TGTGCCAGCGTAGGAGTCGGGAACACTGAAGCTTTCTTT.

This clone was picked up one time. The chain uses TRBV2 and TRBJ2-1; 12 positions agree with TRBD2. Trimming removed 5 bases from V and 6 bases from J; junction bases left unmatched: 8. Germline V gene data show CDR1 as SNHLY and CDR2 as FYNNEI. The CDR3 length is 16 residues. In DNA, the CDR3 is TGTGCCAGCAGTTCGCCGGGACTAGCGGGTTTCAATGAGCAGTTCTTC. It is translated as CASSSPGLAGFNEQFF.

The V call is TRBV11-2, the J call TRBJ2-7; 7 bases are shared with TRBD1. The length of the CDR3 is 15 residues. Trimming at V came to 6 bases and at J to 6 bases, leaving 14 bases not matched to a gene. Per germline, CDR1 SGHAT and CDR2 FQNNGV. The CDR3 nucleotides are TGTGCCAGCAGTCCCGTAAGACAGGGATCGATCGAGCAGTACTTC. This gives the protein CASSPVRQGSIEQYF.

V usage is TRBV5-6 and J usage is TRBJ1-1; TRBD1 is a possible D gene (5 bases). The CDR3 extends over 15 amino acids. CDR1 and CDR2 (germline): SGHDT, YYEEEE. The V end was cut by 5 bases, the J end by 0 bases, with 14 bases between. The CDR3 DNA sequence: TGTGCCAGCAGATATTCCGGACACTTGAACACTGAAGCTTTCTTT. As protein: CASRYSGHLNTEAFF.

This chain uses TRBV18 with TRBJ1-5; tentatively, D is TRBD1 (5 bases). Trimming took 2 bases from V and 4 from J, leaving 15 bases between them. The V gene's germline CDR1 is KGHSH and CDR2 LQKENI. CDR3 length: 16 residues. CDR3 bases: TGTGCCAGCTCACCAGGGTCAAGGACACCTAATCAGCCCCAGCATTTT. Its protein is CASSPGSRTPNQPQHF.

CDR3 region: CASSQTGTRRTDTQYF. The CDR3 DNA reads as TGTGCCAGCAGCCAAACCGGGACTAGACGCACAGATACGCAGTATTTT. This chain uses TRBV3-1 (or the pseudogene TRBV3-2) with TRBJ2-3; TRBD2 matches 8 bases. Germline V gene data show CDR1 as LGHDT and CDR2 as YNNKEL (reference sequence). The CDR3 extends over 16 amino acids. Losses at the gene ends were 2 bases for V and 1 base for J; bases not matched to a gene: 5.

The chain has TRBV5-1 and TRBJ2-3; 8 nucleotides align to TRBD1. The V gene's germline CDR1 is SGHRS and CDR2 YFSETQ. CDR3 length equals 13 residues. The junction had 4 bases not matched to a gene; V was cut back by 5 bases and J by 5 bases. This CDR3 is CASRQGARDTQYF. The DNA for the CDR3 is TGCGCCAGCAGGCAGGGGGCCAGAGATACGCAGTATTTT.